This TCR beta chain came from a study of T-cell memory formation after mild COVID-19. Study overall: Largely donor-specific TCR clusters were found.

Using its own MiXCR run on the 5' RACE reads, TCRdb lists one record per CDR3 protein. The data contain a few hundred thousand distinct CDR3 sequences, 16% of them singletons. This clonotype is a singleton in its sample. Material for sequencing was PBMCs or a T cell subset sorted from them (not recorded which). The source is a young man who had mild COVID-19 (a few samples of this study predate the infection). Cell type and time point are not known.

In nucleotides, the CDR3 is TGTGCATTGCTTTTCGGGGCTGGGACGCAGTATTTT. As protein: CALLFGAGTQYF. The chain joins TRBV30 to TRBJ2-3; D may correspond to TRBD1 or TRBD2 (5 bases each). CDR3 size: 12 residues. Per germline, CDR1 GTSNPN and CDR2 SVGIG (reference sequence).